Presented here are 27 T cell receptor delta chains from one specimen sequenced in a study of gamma-delta T cells after stem cell transplantation. TCRdb processed the RT-PCR reads again with the CATT caller. The sample includes 13,000 or so delta-chain clones, roughly 30% seen only once; the top ten take around 4%. The sample consisted of gamma-delta T cells. All receptors come from a human donor. It is not recorded whose cells these are; they may come from a transplant donor.

This clone occurred a few times. This chain joins TRDV2 and TRDJ3; D not certain. V lost 2 bases, J lost 5 bases, and 12 bases lay in between. Germline values: CDR1 GEAIGNYY, CDR2 EKD. The CDR3 spans 16 residues. The CDR3 here is CACDIWYGGDTRQMFF. CDR3 nucleotide sequence: TGTGCCTGTGACATCTGGTACGGGGGGGACACCCGACAGATGTTTTTC.

This clone turned up a few times. The V gene is TRAV29/DV5, the J gene TRDJ1; 10 positions agree with TRDD3. Per the germline V gene, CDR1 is NSMFDY and CDR2 is ISSIKDK. Trimming removed 1 base from V and 0 bases from J; junction bases left unmatched: 24. This CDR3 has 22 residues. The CDR3 DNA reads TGTGCAGCAAGCTGCCCCTCCCGTTTACTGGGGGATGGTCCCCTGTACACCGATAAACTCATCTTT. Translating gives CAASCPSRLLGDGPLYTDKLIF.

The V gene is TRDV1, the J gene TRDJ1; TRDD3 aligns across 13 bases. V shed 1 base and J 2 bases; nucleotides not matched to a gene: 49. This CDR3 has 32 residues. The germline V gene encodes CDR1 TSWWSYY and CDR2 QGS. CDR3 coding DNA: TGTGCTCTTGGGGAACCGGCGGTCCCCTTTCCTTCCGGTGACTGGGGGATACGCGGTAAGAGGCTTATCTCGAGTGAGACCGATAAACTCATCTTT. It specifies CALGEPAVPFPSGDWGIRGKRLISSETDKLIF.

The genes are TRDV2 and TRDJ2; D remains unclear. This CDR3 region has 15 residues. In germline, CDR1 is GEAIGNYY, CDR2 EKD. Trimming removed 3 bases at V and 2 bases at J, with 12 bases between. CDR3 loop: CACDPIGQLTAQLFF. For the CDR3, the DNA is TGTGCCTGTGACCCGATAGGACAATTGACAGCACAACTCTTCTTT.

The sample holds a few counts of this clone. Other DNA sequences in this sample translate to the same CDR3. The chain carries TRDV2 and TRDJ3, with 9 bases that match TRDD3. Looked up from germline, CDR1 is GEAIGNYY and CDR2 is EKD. Trimming cost V 0 bases and J 0 bases; bases outside gene matches: 2. CDR3 size: 18 residues. CDR3 coding DNA: TGTGCCTGTGACACCTTGGGGGATAGCTCCTGGGACACCCGACAGATGTTTTTC. Its translation is CACDTLGDSSWDTRQMFF.

In this sample, this clone is medium-sized. The chain links TRDV2 to TRDJ3, with 7 bases lining up with TRDD3. With 0 bases clipped from V and 0 bases from J, the junction kept 16 bases outside the gene matches. This CDR3 has 22 amino acids. The germline gives CDR1 GEAIGNYY, CDR2 EKD. CDR3 residues: CACDTGRSSGILSSWDTRQMFF. Written as DNA, the CDR3 is TGTGCCTGTGACACCGGAAGGAGTAGCGGGATACTCAGCTCCTGGGACACCCGACAGATGTTTTTC.

About this clone: The sample carries other DNA sequences with the same CDR3. The chain joins TRDV3 to TRDJ1, with 9 bases identical to TRDD3. The CDR3 contains 16 residues. Germline V gives CDR1 TVYSNPD, CDR2 GDNSRS (reference sequence). The CDR3 coding sequence is TGTGCACTTTTACTTACAACTCTGGGGGATACCGATAAACTCATCTTT. Residues: CALLLTTLGDTDKLIF. Combining the CDR3 with reference TRDV3 and TRDJ1 gives the whole variable domain CDKVTQSSPDQTVASGSEVVLLCTYDTVYSNPDLFWYRIRPDYSFQFVFYGDNSRSEGADFTQGRFSVKHILTQKAFHLVISPVRTEDSATYYCALLLTTLGDTDKLIFGKGTRVTVEP.

The V call is TRDV2, the J call TRDJ1; no reliable D call. The CDR3 extends over 13 amino acids. Germline V gene lookup returns CDR1 GEAIGNYY and CDR2 EKD. Trimming cost V 5 bases and J 4 bases, with 13 bases left between them. The CDR3 DNA follows: TGTGCCTGTGGCAGCCCTGGAGACGATAAACTCATCTTT. Translated: CACGSPGDDKLIF.

Regarding this clone: A single base separates this from a much larger clone, so it may be a read error. J is TRDJ3 and V is TRDV2; TRDD3 aligns across 8 bases. The CDR3 sequence is 19 residues long. Looked up from germline, CDR1 is GEAIGNYY and CDR2 is EKD. Here the CDR3 DNA reads TGTGCCTGTGACACTTACTGGGGGCCCTTCTCCTTGGACACCCGACAGATGTTTTTC. Translation gives CACDTYWGPFSLDTRQMFF.

This clone is labeled as medium-sized. J is TRDJ4 and V is TRDV2; 12 nucleotides line up with TRDD3. This CDR3 spans 19 amino acids. V gave up 0 bases and J gave up 0 bases; unmatched junction bases: 13. Germline lookup yields CDR1 GEAIGNYY and CDR2 EKD. CDR3: CACDTGSGGYGSRARPLIF. The CDR3, as DNA: TGTGCCTGTGACACCGGTTCTGGGGGATACGGATCCCGCGCCAGACCCCTGATCTTT.

V gene TRDV2 combines with J gene TRDJ2; D is undetermined. CDR3 length equals 14 residues. The ends were cut back, 0 bases at V and 7 bases at J, with 11 bases in the middle. CDR1 and CDR2 (germline): GEAIGNYY, EKD. This chain's CDR3 is CACDTGLAEAQLFF. The CDR3 DNA reads TGTGCCTGTGACACCGGCCTCGCGGAAGCACAACTCTTCTTT.

A remark on this clone: At one end, the junction sequence differs from germline, possibly due to a read error. The chain joins TRAV29/DV5 to TRDJ3; 8 bases align to TRDD3. The germline V gene has CDR1 NSMFDY and CDR2 ISSIKDK. The length of the CDR3 is 22 residues. The CDR3 spells CAASHFAGIGDTRSWGTRQMFF. The CDR3 DNA is TGTGCAGCAAGCCACTTTGCCGGGATAGGGGATACTCGCTCCTGGGGCACCCGACAGATGTTTTTC.

This chain joins TRDV3 and TRDJ1, with 13 positions matching TRDD3. With 3 bases clipped from V and 0 bases from J, the junction kept 25 bases outside the gene matches. Per the germline V gene, CDR1 is TVYSNPD and CDR2 is GDNSRS (reference sequence). CDR3 length: 22 residues. The CDR3 reads CAFHPLAFLHWGIRTYTDKLIF. The CDR3 DNA is TGTGCCTTCCACCCACTTGCCTTCCTACACTGGGGGATACGAACTTACACCGATAAACTCATCTTT.

This chain links TRDV1 with TRDJ3; 9 nucleotides align to TRDD3. The CDR3 runs 23 residues. V lost 3 bases and J lost 1; bases outside the gene matches: 19. Germline V gives CDR1 TSWWSYY, CDR2 QGS. Here the CDR3 DNA reads TGTGCTCTTGGGGAGCCGCAGCCTTTACTGGGGGACCCCTTTTCCTGGGACACCCGACAGATGTTTTTC. It encodes CALGEPQPLLGDPFSWDTRQMFF.

The chain uses TRAV29/DV5 and TRDJ1, with D unclear. The CDR3 totals 13 residues. In germline, CDR1 is NSMFDY, CDR2 ISSIKDK. V was pared by 1 base and J by 8 bases, with 15 bases between. The CDR3 loop is CAASSPRRSKLIF. CDR3 sequence (DNA): TGTGCAGCAAGCTCCCCCCGGCGTTCCAAACTCATCTTT.

The CDR3 is CACEGTGGYALSWDTRQMFF. The CDR3 bases are TGTGCCTGTGAGGGTACTGGGGGATACGCCCTCTCCTGGGACACCCGACAGATGTTTTTC. V usage is TRDV2 and J usage is TRDJ3, with TRDD3 matching over 13 bases. This CDR3 has 20 amino acids. J gave up 0 bases and V 4 bases, and 8 bases lay outside the gene matches. The germline gives CDR1 GEAIGNYY, CDR2 EKD.

The rearrangement uses TRDV2 and TRDJ3; 7 nucleotides match TRDD3. V lost 2 bases to trimming and J lost 0 bases; unmatched junction nucleotides: 21. The CDR3 runs 23 residues. Germline V gene sequence: CDR1 GEAIGNYY, CDR2 EKD. The CDR3: CACDNKRLLGIRLSSWDTRQMFF. CDR3 bases: TGTGCCTGTGACAACAAGAGATTACTGGGGATCCGACTTAGCTCCTGGGACACCCGACAGATGTTTTTC.

In this sample, this clone turned up a few times. This chain joins TRDV2 and TRDJ2; TRDD3 matches at 12 bases. Germline assignment: CDR1 GEAIGNYY and CDR2 EKD. The V gene end was trimmed by 4 bases and the J gene end by 0 bases; junction bases not matched to a gene: 8. This CDR3 comprises 18 residues. The CDR3 region has the DNA TGTGCCTGTGAACCCATACTGGGGGATACCTCTTTGACAGCACAACTCTTCTTT. Amino acid sequence: CACEPILGDTSLTAQLFF.

The chain combines TRDV2 with TRDJ2, with 9 bases that match TRDD3. The germline gives CDR1 GEAIGNYY, CDR2 EKD. Trimming at V came to 0 bases and at J to 1 base, leaving 2 bases not matched to a gene. The CDR3 length is 16 residues. The CDR3 DNA reads as TGTGCCTGTGACACCTGGGGGATAAATTTGACAGCACAACTCTTCTTT. Translation gives CACDTWGINLTAQLFF.

This clone was counted only a few times. The chain has TRDV1 and TRDJ1; unclear D gene. The ends were cut back, 9 bases at V and 0 bases at J, with 2 bases in the middle. The CDR3 is made up of 10 amino acids. The germline CDR1 and CDR2 sequences are TSWWSYY and QGS. The CDR3 reads CALYTDKLIF. CDR3 DNA: TGTGCTCTCTACACCGATAAACTCATCTTT.

This chain connects TRDV2 to TRDJ3; 10 bases agree with TRDD3. Germline loops: CDR1 GEAIGNYY, CDR2 EKD. The CDR3 is 21 amino acids. The ends lost 0 bases at V and 3 bases at J; junction bases unmatched: 13. The CDR3 is CACDTVAALGDSGWDTRQMFF. CDR3 in DNA: TGTGCCTGTGACACCGTAGCTGCACTGGGGGATTCGGGCTGGGACACCCGACAGATGTTTTTC.

This clone was observed a few times. V usage is TRDV2 and J usage is TRDJ3, with a possible D match to TRDD3 (6 bases). Germline V CDR1 and CDR2: GEAIGNYY, EKD. The length of the CDR3 is 19 residues. V lost 3 bases and J 1 base, leaving 18 bases between the germline ends. CDR3: CACDPLRWGVSWDTRQMFF. Written as DNA, the CDR3 is TGTGCCTGTGACCCCTTAAGATGGGGGGTTTCCTGGGACACCCGACAGATGTTTTTC.

V gene TRDV2 combines with J gene TRDJ3; TRDD3 matches at 8 bases. Germline assignment: CDR1 GEAIGNYY and CDR2 EKD. The CDR3 is made up of 20 amino acids. V lost 5 bases to trimming and J lost 0 bases; unmatched junction nucleotides: 14. The CDR3, as DNA: TGTGCCTGTGCCCCCCTATGGACTGGGGGGTCCTCCTGGGACACCCGACAGATGTTTTTC. As protein: CACAPLWTGGSSWDTRQMFF.

The chain is built from TRDV1 and TRDJ2; 11 bases align to TRDD3. V lost 3 bases and J lost 4; bases outside the gene matches: 16. CDR1 is TSWWSYY, CDR2 QGS, per germline. CDR3 size: 20 residues. CDR3 amino acids: CALGELPNCWGILPTAQLFF. The CDR3 DNA is TGTGCTCTTGGGGAGCTTCCGAATTGCTGGGGGATACTCCCGACAGCACAACTCTTCTTT.

A few counts support this clone. V usage is TRDV2 and J usage is TRDJ2; 10 nucleotides align to TRDD3. The CDR3 has 17 amino acids. The germline V gene has CDR1 GEAIGNYY and CDR2 EKD. V shed 3 bases and J 9 bases; nucleotides not matched to a gene: 15. The CDR3 nucleotides read TGTGCCTGTGACCCTGTTACTGGGGGATGCCAACGAACACAACTCTTCTTT. It codes for CACDPVTGGCQRTQLFF.

This chain uses TRDV1 with TRDJ1; a possible D gene is TRDD3 (6 bases). The CDR3 spans 20 residues. Germline V gene data show CDR1 as TSWWSYY and CDR2 as QGS. V shed 1 base and J shed 7 bases, with 31 bases lying between them. CDR3 region: CALGEQFPYSGAPRAGKLIF. For the CDR3, the DNA is TGTGCTCTTGGGGAACAATTCCCTTACTCTGGGGCCCCGAGAGCAGGTAAACTCATCTTT.

This clone was counted only a few times. The chain combines TRDV1 with TRDJ1, with 12 bases that match TRDD3. Per the germline V gene, CDR1 is TSWWSYY and CDR2 is QGS. There are 21 residues in the CDR3. Unmatched junction bases numbered 18, after V lost 2 bases and J lost 2 bases. This chain's CDR3 is CALGETRFPNLGDTDTDKLIF. The CDR3 bases are TGTGCTCTTGGGGAAACCCGATTTCCGAATCTGGGGGATACGGATACCGATAAACTCATCTTT.